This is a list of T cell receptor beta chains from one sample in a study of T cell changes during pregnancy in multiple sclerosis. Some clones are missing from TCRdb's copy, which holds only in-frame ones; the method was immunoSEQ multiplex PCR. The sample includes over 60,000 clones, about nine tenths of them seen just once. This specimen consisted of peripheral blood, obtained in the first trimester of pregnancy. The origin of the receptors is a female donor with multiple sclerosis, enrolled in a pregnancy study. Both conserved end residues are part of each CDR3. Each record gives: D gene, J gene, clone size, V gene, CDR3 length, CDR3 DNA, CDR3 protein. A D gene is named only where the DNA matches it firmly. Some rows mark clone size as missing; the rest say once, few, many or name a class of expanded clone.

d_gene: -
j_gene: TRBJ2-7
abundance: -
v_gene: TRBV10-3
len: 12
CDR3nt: TGTGCCATCAGAGCACAGGGTGACGAGCAGTACTTC
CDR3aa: CAIRAQGDEQYF

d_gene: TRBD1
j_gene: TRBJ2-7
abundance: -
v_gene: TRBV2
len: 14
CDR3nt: TGTGCCAGCAGTCTGGACAGGGATTCCTACGAGCAGTACTTC
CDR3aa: CASSLDRDSYEQYF

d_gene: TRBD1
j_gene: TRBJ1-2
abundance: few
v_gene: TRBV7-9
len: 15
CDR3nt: TGTGCCAGCAGCTTAGCAGGGCCAGGGGGATATGGCTACACCTTC
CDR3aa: CASSLAGPGGYGYTF

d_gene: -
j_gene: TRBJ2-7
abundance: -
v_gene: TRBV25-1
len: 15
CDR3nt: TGTGCCAGCAGTGGTGGTTTAGTGTCCTCCTACGAGCAGTACTTC
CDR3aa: CASSGGLVSSYEQYF

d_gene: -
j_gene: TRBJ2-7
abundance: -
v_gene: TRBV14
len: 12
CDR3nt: TGTGCCAGCAGCCTGACTATAGGGGAGCAGTACTTC
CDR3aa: CASSLTIGEQYF

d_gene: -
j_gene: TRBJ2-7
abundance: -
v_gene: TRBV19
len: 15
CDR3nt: TGTGCCAGTAGGGCGACTGGGCAGGGCGCAGGCGAGCAGTACTTC
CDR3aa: CASRATGQGAGEQYF

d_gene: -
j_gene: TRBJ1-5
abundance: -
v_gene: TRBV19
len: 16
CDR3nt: TGTGCCAGTAGTATAGCATCGACAGGCCTGGGTCAGCCCCAGCATTTT
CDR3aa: CASSIASTGLGQPQHF

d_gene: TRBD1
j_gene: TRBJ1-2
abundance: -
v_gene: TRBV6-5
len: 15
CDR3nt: TGTGCCAGCAGTTACCCGCCGCGGACAGGAGGTGGCTACACCTTC
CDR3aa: CASSYPPRTGGGYTF

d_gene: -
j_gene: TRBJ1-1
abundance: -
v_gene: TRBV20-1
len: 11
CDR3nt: TGCAGTGCTAGATCTTTAACTGAAGCTTTCTTT
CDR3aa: CSARSLTEAFF

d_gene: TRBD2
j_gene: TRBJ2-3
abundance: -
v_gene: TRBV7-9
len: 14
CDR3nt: TGTGCCAGCAGCCTAAGCGGGGGGACAGATACGCAGTATTTT
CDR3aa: CASSLSGGTDTQYF

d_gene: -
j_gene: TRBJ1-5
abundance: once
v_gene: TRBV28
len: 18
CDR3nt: TGTGCCAGCAGTTTCAACAGCTATGGGGAGTATCTCAATCAGCCCCAGCATTTT
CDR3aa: CASSFNSYGEYLNQPQHF

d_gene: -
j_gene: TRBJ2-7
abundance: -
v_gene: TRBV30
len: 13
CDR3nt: TGTGCCTGGAGTCGAGGCTTTTCCTACGAGCAGTACTTC
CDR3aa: CAWSRGFSYEQYF

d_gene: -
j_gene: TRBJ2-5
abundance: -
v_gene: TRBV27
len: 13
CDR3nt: TGTGCCAGCAGTTTAGGGAGCAGGGGAGTCCAGTACTTC
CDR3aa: CASSLGSRGVQYF

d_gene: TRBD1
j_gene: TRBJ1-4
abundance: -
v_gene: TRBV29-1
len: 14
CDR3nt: TGCAGCGTCGGACAGGCTCACGGCCAGGAAAAACTGTTTTTT
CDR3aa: CSVGQAHGQEKLFF

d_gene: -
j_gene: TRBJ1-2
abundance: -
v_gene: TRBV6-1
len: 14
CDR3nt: TGTGCCAGCAGTGTTGCGGGTGTTGCCTATGGCTACACCTTC
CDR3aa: CASSVAGVAYGYTF

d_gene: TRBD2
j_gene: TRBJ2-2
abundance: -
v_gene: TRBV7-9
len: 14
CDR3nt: TGTGTCAGCACCCAGCGGGGGCTCGCCGGGGAGCTGTTTTTT
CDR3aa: CVSTQRGLAGELFF

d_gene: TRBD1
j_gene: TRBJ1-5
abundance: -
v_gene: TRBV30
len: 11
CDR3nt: TGTGCCTGGAGTACACAGGGGGCCCAGCATTTT
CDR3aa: CAWSTQGAQHF

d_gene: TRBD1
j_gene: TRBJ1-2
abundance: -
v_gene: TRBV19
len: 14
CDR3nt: TGTGCCAGTAGTACGGGTGGGACAGCAAACGGCTACACCTTC
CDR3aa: CASSTGGTANGYTF

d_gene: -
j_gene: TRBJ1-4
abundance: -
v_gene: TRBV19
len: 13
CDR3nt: TGTGCCAGTACACGGGGTCGGGGAGGAAAACTGTTTTTT
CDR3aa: CASTRGRGGKLFF

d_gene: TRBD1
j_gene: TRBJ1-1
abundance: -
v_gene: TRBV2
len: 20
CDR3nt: TGTGCCAGCAGCGCCCCGGTGGGCAGGGGGCAGGGGAGGGTGAACACTGAAGCTTTCTTT
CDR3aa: CASSAPVGRGQGRVNTEAFF

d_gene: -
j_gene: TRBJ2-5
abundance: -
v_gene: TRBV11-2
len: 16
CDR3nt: TGTGCCAGCAGCTCTGGCAGGGATAGCAGTTTAGAGACCCAGTACTTC
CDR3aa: CASSSGRDSSLETQYF

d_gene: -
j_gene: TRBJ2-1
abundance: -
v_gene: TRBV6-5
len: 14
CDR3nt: TGTGCCAGCAGTTACTCGGGACAAGACAATGAGCAGTTCTTC
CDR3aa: CASSYSGQDNEQFF

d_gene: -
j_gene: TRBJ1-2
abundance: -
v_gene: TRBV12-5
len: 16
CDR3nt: TGTGCTAGTGGTTTGGTACTTGTCAGGGAGGCCTATGGCTACACCTTC
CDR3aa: CASGLVLVREAYGYTF

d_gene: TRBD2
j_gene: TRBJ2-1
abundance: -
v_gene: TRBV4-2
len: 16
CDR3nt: TGTGCCAGCAGCCAAGATGCCCTAGCGGGAGCGGCTGAGCAGTTCTTC
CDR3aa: CASSQDALAGAAEQFF

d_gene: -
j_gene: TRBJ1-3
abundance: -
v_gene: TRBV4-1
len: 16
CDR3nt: TGCGCCAGCAGCCAACCTCACGCGAGCTCTGGAAACACCATATATTTT
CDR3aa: CASSQPHASSGNTIYF

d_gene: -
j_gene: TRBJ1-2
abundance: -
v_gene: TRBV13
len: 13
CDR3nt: TGTGCCAGCAGCCTAACAGCTAACTATGGCTACACCTTC
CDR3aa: CASSLTANYGYTF

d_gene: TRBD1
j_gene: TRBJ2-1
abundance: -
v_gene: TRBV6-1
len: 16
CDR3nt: TGTGCCAGCAGTGTCTCCGGGACAGGGGGATACAATGAGCAGTTCTTC
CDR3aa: CASSVSGTGGYNEQFF

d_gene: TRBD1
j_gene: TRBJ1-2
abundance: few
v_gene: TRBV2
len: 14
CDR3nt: TGTGCCAGTGCGGGACAGGGGGATAACTATGGCTACACCTTC
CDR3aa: CASAGQGDNYGYTF

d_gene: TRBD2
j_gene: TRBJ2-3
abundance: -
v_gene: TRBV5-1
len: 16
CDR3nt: TGCGCCAGCAGCCGACTAGCGGGGGGGAACACAGATACGCAGTATTTT
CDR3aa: CASSRLAGGNTDTQYF

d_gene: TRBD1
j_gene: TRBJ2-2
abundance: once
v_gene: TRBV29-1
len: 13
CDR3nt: TGCAGCGTTTCAGGGGGCTTGACCGGGGAGCTGTTTTTT
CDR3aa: CSVSGGLTGELFF

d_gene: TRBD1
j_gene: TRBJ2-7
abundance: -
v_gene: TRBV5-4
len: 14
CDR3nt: TGTGCCAGCAGTTCGGCGGACAGGGGGGGCGAGCAGTACTTC
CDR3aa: CASSSADRGGEQYF

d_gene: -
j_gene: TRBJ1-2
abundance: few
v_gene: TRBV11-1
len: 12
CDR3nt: TGTGCCAGCAGCTCTGGGAGCTATGGCTACACCTTC
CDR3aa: CASSSGSYGYTF

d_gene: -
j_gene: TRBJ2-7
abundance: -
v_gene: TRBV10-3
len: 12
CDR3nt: TGTGCCATCACTAGGGACAGCGGGGAGCAGTACTTC
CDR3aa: CAITRDSGEQYF

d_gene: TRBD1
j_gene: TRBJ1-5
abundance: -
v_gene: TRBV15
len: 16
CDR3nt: TGTGCCACCAGCAGAGATGAGGGACAGGTCAATCAGCCCCAGCATTTT
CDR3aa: CATSRDEGQVNQPQHF

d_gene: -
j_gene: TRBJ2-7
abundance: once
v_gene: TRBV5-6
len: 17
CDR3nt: TGTGCCAGCAGCTCTCGAGGGTACCTCTTAGAGAACTACGAGCAGTACTTC
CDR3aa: CASSSRGYLLENYEQYF

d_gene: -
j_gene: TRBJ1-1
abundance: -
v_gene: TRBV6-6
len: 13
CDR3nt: TGTGCCAGCAGCCAAGTGAGGGCCACTGAAGCTTTCTTT
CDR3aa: CASSQVRATEAFF

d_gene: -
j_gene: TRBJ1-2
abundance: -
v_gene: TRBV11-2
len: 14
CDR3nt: TGTGCCAGCAGCCCCAGCCAGGGGAACTATGGCTACACCTTC
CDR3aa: CASSPSQGNYGYTF

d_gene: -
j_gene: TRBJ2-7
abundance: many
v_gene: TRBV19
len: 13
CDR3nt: TGTGCCAGTAGGCTAGCAGGAACCTACGAGCAGTACTTC
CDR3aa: CASRLAGTYEQYF

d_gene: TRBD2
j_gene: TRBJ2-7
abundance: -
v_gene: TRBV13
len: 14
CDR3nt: TGTGCCAGCAGACGTAGCGGGACTTCCTACGAGCAGTACTTC
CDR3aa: CASRRSGTSYEQYF

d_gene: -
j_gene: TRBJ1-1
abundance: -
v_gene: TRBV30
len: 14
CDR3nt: TGTGCCTGGTGGGCGGGGGCAGGGCCAGGTGAAGCTTTCTTT
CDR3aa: CAWWAGAGPGEAFF

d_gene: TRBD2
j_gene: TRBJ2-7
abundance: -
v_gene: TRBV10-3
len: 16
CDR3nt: TGTGCCATCAGTGAGTCTCTCGCGGGAGGGCCCTACGAGCAGTACTTC
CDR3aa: CAISESLAGGPYEQYF

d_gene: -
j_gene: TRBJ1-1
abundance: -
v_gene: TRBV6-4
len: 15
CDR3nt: TGTGCCAGCAGTCCCTCCCCAACGATCCCTACCGAAGCTTTCTTT
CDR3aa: CASSPSPTIPTEAFF

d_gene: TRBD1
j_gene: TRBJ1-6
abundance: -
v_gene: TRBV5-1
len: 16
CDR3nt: TGCGCCAGCAGCCTCCGGGACAGAACTTCTAATTCACCCCTCCACTTT
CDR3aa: CASSLRDRTSNSPLHF

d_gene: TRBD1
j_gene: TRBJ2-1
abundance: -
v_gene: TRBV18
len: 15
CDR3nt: TGTGCCAGCTCACCACCGACAGGGGGCGCATGGGAGCAGTTCTTC
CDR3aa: CASSPPTGGAWEQFF

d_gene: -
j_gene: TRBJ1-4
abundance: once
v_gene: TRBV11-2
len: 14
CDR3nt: TGTGCCAGCAGCTTAAGTGTTAACGGGGAAAAACTGTTTTTT
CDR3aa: CASSLSVNGEKLFF

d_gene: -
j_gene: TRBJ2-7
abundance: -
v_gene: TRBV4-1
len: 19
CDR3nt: TGCGCCAGCAGCCAAGAAGAGGGCAGCCCCAAGGCACCCTCCTACGAGCAGTACTTC
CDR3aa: CASSQEEGSPKAPSYEQYF

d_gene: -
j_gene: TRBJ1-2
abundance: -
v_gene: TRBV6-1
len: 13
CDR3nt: TGTGCCAGCAGCCGCCGACAGCTAGATGGCTACACCTTC
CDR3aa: CASSRRQLDGYTF

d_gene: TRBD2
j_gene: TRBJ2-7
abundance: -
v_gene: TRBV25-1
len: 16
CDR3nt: TGTGCCAGCAGTGAAGGGAGCGGGGGGTTCTCCTACGAGCAGTACTTC
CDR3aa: CASSEGSGGFSYEQYF

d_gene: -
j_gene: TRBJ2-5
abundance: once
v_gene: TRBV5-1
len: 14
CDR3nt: TGCGCCAGCAGCTTGGCGGGGTACGGAGAGACCCAGTACTTC
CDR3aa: CASSLAGYGETQYF

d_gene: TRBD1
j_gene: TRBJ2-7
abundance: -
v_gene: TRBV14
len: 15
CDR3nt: TGTGCCAGCAGCCCAGACAGGGGTCTTAACTACGAGCAGTACTTC
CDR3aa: CASSPDRGLNYEQYF

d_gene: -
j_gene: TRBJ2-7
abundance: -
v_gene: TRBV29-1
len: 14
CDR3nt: TGCAGCATCTGGGGGGACCAAAATCCCTACGAGCAGTACTTC
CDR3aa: CSIWGDQNPYEQYF

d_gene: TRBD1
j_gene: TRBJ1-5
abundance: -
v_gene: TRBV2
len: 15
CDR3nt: TGTGCCAGCAGGGACGACAGGGAACGGGAGCAGCCCCAGCATTTT
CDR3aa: CASRDDREREQPQHF

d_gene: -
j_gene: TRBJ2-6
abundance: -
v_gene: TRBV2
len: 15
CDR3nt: TGTGCCAGCAGCCAGGGAATCACTGGGGCCAACGTCCTGACTTTC
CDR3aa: CASSQGITGANVLTF

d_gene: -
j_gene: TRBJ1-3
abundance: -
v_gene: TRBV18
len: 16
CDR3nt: TGTGCCAGCTCAAGCGATTACAGGAGCCGAGGAAACACCATATATTTT
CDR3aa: CASSSDYRSRGNTIYF